In its sample, the clone carrying this T cell receptor (beta chain) was seen a few times. From blood, about 240-550 ng of genomic DNA served as TRB template. Multiplex PCR with BIOMED2 TRB-A/B primer pools amplified TRB rearrangements. TCRdb re-derived calls from the multiplex PCR reads in MiXCR, one entry per CDR3 protein. The table lists 15,000 to 20,000 distinct CDR3 sequences, roughly 32% of them singletons, with about 17% in the top ten. The entry originates in a study of T and B cells in COVID-19 patients. Germline CDR1 is PRHDT and CDR2 is FYEKMQ (reference sequence). J gave up 4 bases and V 4 bases, and 7 bases lay outside the gene matches. This CDR3 has 14 residues.

The receptor's source is a human donor with active COVID-19. Sequencing was performed on blood. The chain employs TRBV13 and TRBJ2-7; 7 positions agree with TRBD2. CDR3: CASSSTVGGYEQYV. The CDR3 DNA reads TGTGCCAGCAGCTCGACCGTGGGGGGGTACGAGCAGTACGTC.